The rows below give T cell receptor beta chains drawn from one sample of a study of cytomegalovirus exposure and HLA in healthy donors. The repertoire was sequenced with immunoSEQ multiplex PCR; TCRdb's copy has only in-frame clones and lacks some. The sample carries about 110,000 clones, around nine tenths recorded once. Sequencing input: PBMCs. These receptors all stem from a woman younger than 35 in good health and CMV-seronegative. Each CDR3 is given with its conserved first and last residue. Fields, in order: clone size, J gene, D gene, V gene, CDR3 protein, CDR3 DNA. A D gene is named only where the DNA matches it firmly. Rows may omit the clone size; those that give it use once, few, many or a size class.

. | TRBJ2-3 | TRBD2 | TRBV9 | CASSMSGVTSTDTQYF | TGTGCCAGCAGCATGAGCGGGGTCACTAGCACAGATACGCAGTATTTT
. | TRBJ1-2 | . | TRBV18 | CASSRETGRNYGYTF | TGTGCCAGCTCCAGAGAGACAGGACGCAACTATGGCTACACCTTC
. | TRBJ1-2 | TRBD1 | TRBV9 | CASSEETGTANGYTF | TGTGCCAGCAGTGAAGAAACCGGGACAGCGAACGGCTACACCTTC
. | TRBJ2-7 | . | TRBV7-6 | CASSPMEGPLYEQYF | TGTGCCAGCAGCCCGATGGAGGGGCCGCTCTACGAGCAGTACTTC
. | TRBJ2-1 | . | TRBV18 | CASSPGLSYNEQFF | TGTGCCAGCTCACCAGGACTCTCCTACAATGAGCAGTTCTTC
. | TRBJ2-1 | . | TRBV6-5 | CASSYLDRYNEQFF | TGTGCCAGCAGTTACCTGGACAGATACAATGAGCAGTTCTTC
. | TRBJ1-1 | . | TRBV29-1 | CSANRAEAFF | TGCAGCGCTAACAGAGCTGAAGCTTTCTTT
. | TRBJ1-2 | . | TRBV15 | CATSRKTALQGLYGYTF | TGTGCCACCAGCAGAAAAACCGCGCTGCAGGGGCTTTATGGCTACACCTTC
. | TRBJ2-2 | . | TRBV11-3 | CASSFGGPYTGELFF | TGTGCCAGCAGCTTCGGAGGCCCCTATACCGGGGAGCTGTTTTTT
. | TRBJ1-1 | . | TRBV12-2 | CASRPRGIAFF | TGTGCAAGTCGCCCCCGGGGGATAGCTTTCTTT
. | TRBJ2-5 | . | TRBV5-5 | CASSTDIGETQYF | TGTGCCAGCAGCACGGACATAGGGGAGACCCAGTACTTC
. | TRBJ2-3 | . | TRBV19 | CASSLGQTSTDTQYF | TGTGCCAGTAGTTTGGGACAAACTAGCACAGATACGCAGTATTTT
. | TRBJ1-6 | TRBD1 | TRBV13 | CASSFGQGGNSPLHF | TGTGCCAGCAGCTTCGGACAGGGGGGAAATTCACCCCTCCACTTT
. | TRBJ1-1 | . | TRBV28 | CASSLPRGTEAFF | TGTGCCAGCAGTTTGCCCCGGGGCACTGAAGCTTTCTTT
. | TRBJ2-7 | . | TRBV19 | CASSITGFRNYEQYF | TGTGCCAGTAGTATAACAGGGTTTAGAAACTACGAGCAGTACTTC
. | TRBJ1-1 | . | TRBV27 | CASSLGGPDTEAFF | TGTGCCAGCAGTTTGGGGGGGCCTGACACTGAAGCTTTCTTT
few | TRBJ2-7 | . | TRBV28 | CASSFSQGRSSYEQYF | TGTGCCAGCAGTTTCTCACAGGGGAGGTCCTCCTACGAGCAGTACTTC
. | TRBJ2-4 | TRBD1 | TRBV9 | CASSPPGQSLAKNIQYF | TGTGCCAGCAGCCCCCCGGGACAGAGCTTAGCCAAAAACATTCAGTACTTC
. | TRBJ2-7 | . | TRBV7-6 | CASSLGGLDEQYF | TGTGCCAGCAGCTTAGGGGGGCTCGACGAGCAGTACTTC
once | TRBJ2-1 | . | TRBV7-2 | CASSLSLYEQFF | TGTGCCAGCAGCTTATCTCTGTATGAGCAGTTCTTC
. | TRBJ2-1 | . | TRBV9 | CASRETRSPDSEQFF | TGTGCCAGCAGGGAAACAAGGAGCCCAGACAGTGAGCAGTTCTTC
. | TRBJ1-2 | TRBD1 | TRBV7-9 | CASSGQGATRDYGYTF | TGTGCCAGCAGTGGACAGGGGGCTACACGGGACTATGGCTACACCTTC
. | TRBJ2-2 | TRBD1 | TRBV18 | CASSPQGANTGELFF | TGTGCCAGCTCACCCCAGGGGGCTAATACCGGGGAGCTGTTTTTT
. | TRBJ2-2 | . | TRBV11-2 | CASSLFGQDNGELFF | TGTGCCAGCAGCTTATTTGGGCAGGACAACGGGGAGCTGTTTTTT
. | TRBJ1-6 | TRBD1 | TRBV29-1 | CSVTQGAGNSPLHF | TGCAGCGTTACCCAGGGGGCTGGGAATTCACCCCTCCACTTT
. | TRBJ2-4 | TRBD1 | TRBV11-2 | CASSTRQGTKNIQYF | TGTGCCAGCAGCACGCGACAGGGAACCAAAAACATTCAGTACTTC
. | TRBJ2-1 | TRBD2 | TRBV15 | CATSYHSWTSATYNEQFF | TGTGCCACCAGCTATCATTCCTGGACTAGCGCAACCTACAATGAGCAGTTCTTC
. | TRBJ2-1 | . | TRBV9 | CASSAVADSYNEQFF | TGTGCCAGCAGCGCAGTAGCGGATTCCTACAATGAGCAGTTCTTC
. | TRBJ2-3 | TRBD2 | TRBV7-3 | CASSRGGDTQYF | TGTGCCAGCAGTCGCGGGGGTGATACGCAGTATTTT
. | TRBJ1-5 | . | TRBV6-5 | CASSRIQGDQPQHF | TGTGCCAGCAGTCGGATACAGGGTGATCAGCCCCAGCATTTT
. | TRBJ1-2 | . | TRBV6-5 | CASSYSGGRLQGYTF | TGTGCCAGCAGTTACTCGGGGGGGCGGTTACAAGGCTACACCTTC
. | TRBJ1-1 | . | TRBV4-2 | CASTSGMDTEAFF | TGTGCCAGCACGTCGGGTATGGACACTGAAGCTTTCTTT
. | TRBJ2-1 | . | TRBV25-1 | CASSETAYNEQFF | TGTGCCAGCAGCGAGACAGCGTACAATGAGCAGTTCTTC
. | TRBJ1-2 | . | TRBV19 | CASSRTGIGKDYGYTF | TGTGCCAGTAGTAGAACAGGGATTGGAAAGGACTATGGCTACACCTTC
. | TRBJ1-1 | TRBD1 | TRBV6-5 | CASSYSNRGNTEAFF | TGTGCCAGCAGTTACTCGAACAGGGGGAACACTGAAGCTTTCTTT
. | TRBJ1-2 | . | TRBV20-1 | CSPTTVYGYTF | TGCAGTCCGACGACAGTCTATGGCTACACCTTC
. | TRBJ2-1 | . | TRBV5-1 | CASILLPGSYNEQFF | TGCGCCAGCATCCTTCTACCCGGCTCCTACAATGAGCAGTTCTTC
. | TRBJ1-1 | . | TRBV6-5 | CASFWARNTEAFF | TGTGCCAGCTTTTGGGCAAGGAACACTGAAGCTTTCTTT
. | TRBJ1-1 | TRBD1 | TRBV27 | CASKVGGWEEAFF | TGTGCCAGCAAAGTAGGGGGCTGGGAAGAAGCTTTCTTT
. | TRBJ1-2 | TRBD1 | TRBV5-4 | CASSRGTGGDLNGYTF | TGTGCCAGCAGCCGGGGGACAGGGGGCGATCTGAATGGCTACACCTTC
. | TRBJ2-3 | . | TRBV28 | CASSLLSSTDTQYF | TGTGCCAGCAGTTTATTGTCCTCCACAGATACGCAGTATTTT
. | TRBJ2-1 | . | TRBV7-9 | CASSLANNEQFF | TGTGCCAGCAGCTTAGCTAACAATGAGCAGTTCTTC
. | TRBJ1-1 | TRBD1 | TRBV28 | CASSFLGTGGLTEAFF | TGTGCCAGCAGTTTTTTGGGGACAGGGGGCCTAACTGAAGCTTTCTTT
once | TRBJ2-7 | TRBD1 | TRBV28 | CASSLKGQGLTYEQYF | TGTGCCAGCAGTTTAAAGGGACAGGGGCTTACCTACGAGCAGTACTTC
. | TRBJ2-1 | TRBD2 | TRBV29-1 | CSGAGTSGIYEQFF | TGCAGCGGAGCCGGGACTAGCGGGATTTATGAGCAGTTCTTC
few | TRBJ2-3 | TRBD2 | TRBV5-1 | CASSRNSGGGTDTQYF | TGCGCCAGCAGCAGAAATAGCGGGGGGGGCACAGATACGCAGTATTTT
. | TRBJ2-2 | TRBD1 | TRBV7-3 | CASSPRSGQGWTGELFF | TGTGCCAGCAGCCCACGGAGCGGACAGGGGTGGACCGGGGAGCTGTTTTTT
. | TRBJ1-5 | . | TRBV23-1 | CASSQSEGRNQPQHF | TGCGCCAGCAGTCAATCGGAGGGCCGTAATCAGCCCCAGCATTTT
. | TRBJ1-1 | . | TRBV28 | CASRSTGLADTEAFF | TGTGCCAGCAGGTCTACAGGGTTGGCGGACACTGAAGCTTTCTTT
. | TRBJ1-2 | TRBD1 | TRBV5-5 | CASSLNRGELYGYTF | TGTGCCAGCAGCCTGAACAGGGGTGAGCTCTATGGCTACACCTTC
. | TRBJ2-2 | . | TRBV10-2 | CASSEGRRGNTGELFF | TGCGCCAGCAGTGAAGGCAGGAGGGGGAACACCGGGGAGCTGTTTTTT
. | TRBJ1-6 | TRBD1 | TRBV7-6 | CASSLGDSGSPLHF | TGTGCCAGCAGCTTAGGGGACAGTGGTTCACCCCTCCACTTT
. | TRBJ1-2 | . | TRBV2 | CASSEQNHGYTF | TGTGCCAGCAGTGAACAGAACCATGGCTACACCTTC
once | TRBJ1-1 | . | TRBV13 | CASSLQSGMNTEAFF | TGTGCCAGCAGCCTGCAGAGCGGGATGAACACTGAAGCTTTCTTT
. | TRBJ1-5 | . | TRBV28 | CASTSGHPYQPQHF | TGTGCCAGCACCTCCGGACACCCATATCAGCCCCAGCATTTT
. | TRBJ2-5 | . | TRBV11-2 | CASSLFPEETQYF | TGTGCCAGCAGCTTATTCCCAGAAGAGACCCAGTACTTC
. | TRBJ2-2 | TRBD2 | TRBV5-4 | CASREGLTNTGELFF | TGTGCCAGCCGGGAGGGACTAACTAACACCGGGGAGCTGTTTTTT
. | TRBJ2-7 | . | TRBV21-1 | CASISGFSYEQYF | TGTGCCAGTATTAGCGGTTTTTCCTACGAGCAGTACTTC